The rows below give T cell receptor beta chains drawn from one sample of a study of long-term antiretroviral therapy in people with HIV. Generated by immunoSEQ multiplex PCR, the TCRdb table keeps only in-frame clones and is missing some. The sample carries fewer than 25,000 clones, 88% recorded once. The source was unsorted PBMCs, collected 2.3 years after starting antiretroviral therapy. Every receptor here comes from a man aged 55 to 69 with HIV. Both conserved end residues are part of each CDR3. D genes are given only for firm matches.

D gene: .
V gene: TRBV29-1
J gene: TRBJ2-7
CDR3 DNA: TGCAGCGTTGAAGGCTCGTCCTACGAGCAGTACTTC
CDR3 protein: CSVEGSSYEQYF

D gene: .
V gene: TRBV6-5
J gene: TRBJ2-5
CDR3 DNA: TGTGCCAGCAGTTACGTAGGCCCCTGGGGGACCCAGTACTTC
CDR3 protein: CASSYVGPWGTQYF

D gene: TRBD2
V gene: TRBV5-4
J gene: TRBJ2-1
CDR3 DNA: TGTGCCAGCAGCCTCACTAGCGGCACCTACAATGAGCAGTTCTTC
CDR3 protein: CASSLTSGTYNEQFF

D gene: .
V gene: TRBV19
J gene: TRBJ2-7
CDR3 DNA: TGTGCCAGTAGCCTGGCCTTTGCGGGAATCTACGAGCAGTACTTC
CDR3 protein: CASSLAFAGIYEQYF

D gene: .
V gene: TRBV6-5
J gene: TRBJ1-1
CDR3 DNA: TGTGCCAGCAGGAACGGTGGGGGGCCGGAGACTGAAGCTTTCTTT
CDR3 protein: CASRNGGGPETEAFF

D gene: .
V gene: TRBV18
J gene: TRBJ1-1
CDR3 DNA: TGTGCCAGCTCACCATCCCGGGGCACCGTGAACACTGAAGCTTTCTTT
CDR3 protein: CASSPSRGTVNTEAFF

D gene: TRBD1
V gene: TRBV5-1
J gene: TRBJ2-5
CDR3 DNA: TGCGCCAGCAGCACCGGACAGGGCGTGGAGACCCAGTACTTC
CDR3 protein: CASSTGQGVETQYF

D gene: .
V gene: TRBV4-1
J gene: TRBJ2-3
CDR3 DNA: TGCGCCAGCAGCCAAATTCACCGCTTGAACACAGATACGCAGTATTTT
CDR3 protein: CASSQIHRLNTDTQYF

D gene: .
V gene: TRBV20-1
J gene: TRBJ2-3
CDR3 DNA: TGCAGTGCTAGGACCTCTAGTACGCAGTATTTT
CDR3 protein: CSARTSSTQYF

D gene: TRBD1
V gene: TRBV9
J gene: TRBJ2-7
CDR3 DNA: TGTGCCAGCAGCACCCCGGGCGAGGGGGGACAGGGATTTTACGAGCAGTACTTC
CDR3 protein: CASSTPGEGGQGFYEQYF

D gene: .
V gene: TRBV27
J gene: TRBJ1-1
CDR3 DNA: TGTGCCAGCAGTTTAGTAGCAGTAAACACTGAAGCTTTCTTT
CDR3 protein: CASSLVAVNTEAFF

D gene: .
V gene: TRBV19
J gene: TRBJ1-3
CDR3 DNA: TGTGCCAGTAGTTTACCGGGACCCGACCTTAACACCATATATTTT
CDR3 protein: CASSLPGPDLNTIYF

D gene: TRBD1
V gene: TRBV11-2
J gene: TRBJ2-7
CDR3 DNA: TGTGCCAGCAGCTTAGACCCCAGGACAGGGGTGGTAGGGGAGCAGTACTTC
CDR3 protein: CASSLDPRTGVVGEQYF

D gene: .
V gene: TRBV6-1
J gene: TRBJ2-5
CDR3 DNA: TGTGCCAGCACCAGAGTTGGATACCAAGAGACCCAGTACTTC
CDR3 protein: CASTRVGYQETQYF

D gene: .
V gene: TRBV7-7
J gene: TRBJ2-3
CDR3 DNA: TGTGCCAGCAGCTCGGGACTCCGAGGAAGTGTGGATACGCAGTATTTT
CDR3 protein: CASSSGLRGSVDTQYF

D gene: .
V gene: TRBV6-5
J gene: TRBJ1-1
CDR3 DNA: TGTGCCAGCAAAGAGCTACAGGGATACAACGCTGAAGCTTTCTTT
CDR3 protein: CASKELQGYNAEAFF

D gene: TRBD1
V gene: TRBV28
J gene: TRBJ1-2
CDR3 DNA: TGTGCCAGCAGACGGGGTGGACAGGATATAGGGTATGGCTACACCTTC
CDR3 protein: CASRRGGQDIGYGYTF

D gene: .
V gene: TRBV10-3
J gene: TRBJ2-5
CDR3 DNA: TGTGCCATCAGCAACGGCCAGTTAGAAGAGACCCAGTACTTC
CDR3 protein: CAISNGQLEETQYF

D gene: TRBD2
V gene: TRBV29-1
J gene: TRBJ2-1
CDR3 DNA: TGCAGCAAATCGGGGGGACTAGGAAATGAGCAGTTCTTC
CDR3 protein: CSKSGGLGNEQFF

D gene: TRBD1
V gene: TRBV5-4
J gene: TRBJ1-2
CDR3 DNA: TGTGCCAGCAGCTTACCGGGACAGACTAACTATGGCTACACCTTC
CDR3 protein: CASSLPGQTNYGYTF

D gene: .
V gene: TRBV5-6
J gene: TRBJ1-5
CDR3 DNA: TGTGCCAGCAGCTTGGGACCGGATCAGCCCCAGCATTTT
CDR3 protein: CASSLGPDQPQHF

D gene: .
V gene: TRBV11-1
J gene: TRBJ2-7
CDR3 DNA: TGTGCCAGCAGCTTAGCGGTGGGGACCTACGAGCAGTACTTC
CDR3 protein: CASSLAVGTYEQYF

D gene: TRBD1
V gene: TRBV7-2
J gene: TRBJ2-5
CDR3 DNA: TGTGCCAGCAGCTTAGGTGGGACAGAGGGCGAGACCCAGTACTTC
CDR3 protein: CASSLGGTEGETQYF

D gene: .
V gene: TRBV5-8
J gene: TRBJ1-2
CDR3 DNA: TGTGCCAGCAGCCTTGTGGAGAAAACAGGGTTATATGGCTACACCTTC
CDR3 protein: CASSLVEKTGLYGYTF

D gene: .
V gene: TRBV7-6
J gene: TRBJ1-2
CDR3 DNA: TGTGCCAGCAGCTTAACGGAGGGGTCTGGCTACACCTTC
CDR3 protein: CASSLTEGSGYTF